This T cell receptor beta chain was sequenced for a study of T cells in Graves' hyperthyroidism and ophthalmopathy. Study conclusions and caveats: Blood also contained most expanded thyroid clonotypes above 0.001. Ophthalmopathy prediction by the model preceded onset by a median roughly 6.3 months.

When ophthalmopathy did not progress within 18 months, Graves' hyperthyroidism was considered stable. The PBMCs studied were ones that came from 10 ml fresh peripheral blood. Amplification targeted TCR beta CDR3 regions from RNA transcripts. When the TCR CDR3 underwent first-round RT-PCR, the HTBI primer set was used. Each CDR3 protein is one row after TCRdb ran MiXCR on the multiplex PCR reads. The sample shows 500,000 to 600,000 distinct CDR3 sequences, 16% of them seen only once. This clonotype occurred many times. Its antigen is still unknown. Source material: blood. The sequence came from a woman in her late teens or twenties with Graves' hyperthyroidism.

CDR3 sequence (DNA): TGTGCCAGCAGTTTAGCTGCAGGGGCCTACGAGCAGTACTTC. Its protein is CASSLAAGAYEQYF. The genes are TRBV12-3 or TRBV12-4 and TRBJ2-7, with D possibly matching TRBD1 (6 bases). Trimming cost V 0 bases and J 2 bases, with 8 bases left between them. CDR3 length equals 14 residues.